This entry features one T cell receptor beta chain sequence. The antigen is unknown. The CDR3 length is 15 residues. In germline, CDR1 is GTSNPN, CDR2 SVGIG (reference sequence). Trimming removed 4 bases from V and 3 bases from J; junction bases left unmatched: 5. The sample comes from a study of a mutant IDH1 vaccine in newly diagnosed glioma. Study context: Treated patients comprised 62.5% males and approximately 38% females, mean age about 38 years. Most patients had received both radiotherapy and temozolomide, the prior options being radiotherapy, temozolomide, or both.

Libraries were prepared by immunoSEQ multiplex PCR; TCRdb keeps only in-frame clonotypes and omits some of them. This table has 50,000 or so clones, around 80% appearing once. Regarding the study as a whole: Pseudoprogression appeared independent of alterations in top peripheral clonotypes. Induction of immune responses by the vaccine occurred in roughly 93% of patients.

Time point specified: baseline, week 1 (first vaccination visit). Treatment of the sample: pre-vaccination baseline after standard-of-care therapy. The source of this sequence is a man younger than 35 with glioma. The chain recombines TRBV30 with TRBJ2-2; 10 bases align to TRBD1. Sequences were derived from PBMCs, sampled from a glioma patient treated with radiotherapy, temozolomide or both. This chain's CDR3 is CAWTRQGADTGELFF. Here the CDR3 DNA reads TGTGCCTGGACTCGACAGGGGGCCGACACCGGGGAGCTGTTTTTT.